In its sample, the clone carrying this T cell receptor beta chain was seen many times. As yet, its antigen is unknown. The diagnoses drew upon clinical symptoms, serum thyroxine and TRAb, thyroid ultrasound and orbital computed tomography. Source material for PBMCs was more than 9.5 ml fresh peripheral blood. The sample originates from a study of T cells in Graves' hyperthyroidism and ophthalmopathy. V was pared by 11 bases and J by 4 bases, with 17 bases between. Germline-derived CDR1 and CDR2 are ENHRY and SYGVKD. This CDR3 region has 13 residues. Amplified TCR beta CDR3 regions derived from RNA transcripts. HTBI primers were employed in a first-round RT-PCR of the TCR CDR3. Via MiXCR, TCRdb re-called the multiplex PCR reads, giving one row per CDR3 protein. The sample lists a few hundred thousand distinct CDR3 sequences, approximately 14% occurring once. General study results and limits: Ophthalmopathy cases were set apart from stable hyperthyroidism by a 13 V-J model.

The rearrangement uses TRBV10-3 and TRBJ1-1; no reliable D call. Sequencing used blood. This TCR derives from a young woman with Graves' hyperthyroidism that later progressed to Graves' ophthalmopathy. CDR3 region: CAATPLRSTEAFF. CDR3 nucleotide sequence: TGTGCCGCAACTCCCCTCCGGAGCACTGAAGCTTTCTTT.